A single sample gave rise to the 10 T cell receptor beta chains below, sequenced in a study of blood T cell repertoires in COVID-19. Clones were sequenced by immunoSEQ multiplex PCR, and TCRdb holds only the in-frame ones, with some missing. The sample carries nearly 200,000 clones, over 75% recorded once. Input material: peripheral blood. The receptors derive from a woman between 40 and 55 years old who had recovered from COVID-19.

V gene TRBV7-2 combines with J gene TRBJ1-2; 9 bases align to TRBD1. CDR1 is SGHTA, CDR2 FQGNSA, per germline. The length of the CDR3 is 15 residues. J gave up 6 bases and V 4 bases, and 9 bases lay outside the gene matches. The CDR3, as DNA: TGTGCCAGCAGCTCCGACGGGACAGGGATACATGGCTACACCTTC. Its translation: CASSSDGTGIHGYTF.

The chain couples TRBV6-2 or TRBV6-3 to TRBJ2-7; 13 nucleotides line up with TRBD2. The CDR3 is made up of 17 amino acids. CDR1 is MNHEY, CDR2 SVGEGT, per germline. The ends lost 5 bases at V and 2 bases at J; junction bases unmatched: 9. The CDR3 bases are TGTGCCAGCAGTCGGGGACTAGCGGGAATTTCCACCTACGAGCAGTACTTC. This sequence encodes CASSRGLAGISTYEQYF.

The rearrangement joins TRBV2 to TRBJ2-1, with TRBD2 matching over 9 bases. Germline V gene data show CDR1 as SNHLY and CDR2 as FYNNEI. This CDR3 is 15 amino acids long. Germline trimming cut 5 bases from V and 7 bases from J; bases unmatched to any gene: 9. The chain's CDR3 is CASSNAGLARNEQFF. In DNA, the CDR3 is TGTGCCAGCAGTAACGCGGGACTAGCTCGTAATGAGCAGTTCTTC.

The chain joins TRBV5-5 to TRBJ1-3; 7 bases line up with TRBD1. Germline V gene data show CDR1 as SGHKS and CDR2 as YYEKEE (reference sequence). The V gene end was trimmed by 7 bases and the J gene end by 0 bases; junction bases not matched to a gene: 7. The CDR3 covers 15 residues. For the CDR3, the DNA is TGTGCCAGCTCTACAGGGGTAACCTCTGGAAACACCATATATTTT. Its protein product is CASSTGVTSGNTIYF.

This clone is a singleton in its sample. The genes are TRBV27 and TRBJ2-7, with 7 positions matching TRBD1. The ends lost 2 bases at V and 4 bases at J; junction bases unmatched: 5. CDR1 and CDR2 from the germline V gene are MNHEY and SMNVEV (reference sequence). This CDR3 comprises 14 residues. The CDR3 sequence is CASSLQTGWYEQYF. The CDR3, as DNA: TGTGCCAGCAGTTTACAGACAGGGTGGTACGAGCAGTACTTC.

V gene TRBV5-6 combines with J gene TRBJ2-1, with D perhaps TRBD2 (7 bases). The CDR3 is made up of 14 amino acids. The germline gives CDR1 SGHDT, CDR2 YYEEEE. V lost 3 bases, J lost 8 bases, and 15 bases lay in between. CDR3 DNA: TGTGCCAGCAGCTCGGGGGGCATGGCTCATGAGCAGTTCTTC. This translates into CASSSGGMAHEQFF.

V is TRBV5-8 and J is TRBJ2-1; 9 bases are a match to TRBD2. CDR3 length: 16 amino acids. CDR1 is SGHTS, CDR2 YDEGEE, per germline. The junction had 12 bases not matched to a gene; V was cut back by 5 bases and J by 6 bases. CDR3 in amino acids: CASRPRWGGRANEQFF. The CDR3, as DNA: TGTGCCAGCAGACCCCGGTGGGGCGGGAGGGCCAATGAGCAGTTCTTC.

This clone occurred once. V and J are TRBV7-2 and TRBJ2-1; weak D call: TRBD1 (7 bases). Germline CDR1 SGHTA, CDR2 FQGNSA. The ends were cut back, 5 bases at V and 9 bases at J, with 14 bases in the middle. This CDR3 has 13 residues. As DNA, the CDR3 is TGTGCCAGCAGCCCGACGCAGGGGGGTGAGCAGTTCTTC. It specifies CASSPTQGGEQFF.

The gene calls are TRBV29-1 and TRBJ2-5; D is unresolved. Per the germline V gene, CDR1 is SQVTM and CDR2 is ANQGSEA. Trimming cost V 3 bases and J 4 bases, with 12 bases left between them. This CDR3 comprises 13 residues. The CDR3 region has the DNA TGCAGCGTTGATAGGAGTACGGGAGAGACCCAGTACTTC. This codes for CSVDRSTGETQYF. The full variable domain, completed using reference TRBV29-1 and TRBJ2-5, is SAVISQKPSRDICQRGTSLTIQCQVDSQVTMMFWYRQQPGQSLTLIATANQGSEATYESGFVIDKFPISRPNLTFSTLTVSNMSPEDSSIYLCSVDRSTGETQYFGPGTRLLVL.

This clone was found many times. The chain carries TRBV28 and TRBJ2-7, with TRBD1 matching over 7 bases. V lost 7 bases and J lost 2; bases outside the gene matches: 11. CDR1 and CDR2 from the germline V gene are MDHEN and SYDVKM. The CDR3 contains 15 residues. The CDR3 spells CASTTSPGQTYEQYF. Here the CDR3 DNA reads TGTGCCAGCACTACCTCGCCGGGACAGACCTACGAGCAGTACTTC.